What follows are 12 T cell receptor beta chains derived from one specimen sequenced in a study of technical replicates of blood from several donors. Sequenced by immunoSEQ multiplex PCR; TCRdb stores in-frame clones only, minus some. Among roughly 70,000 clones, just under 95% were seen once, and the ten largest hold about 0.38%. The sample was T cells isolated from PBMCs. The receptors were gathered from a human donor in good health.

The rearrangement joins TRBV4-2 to TRBJ1-4, with D possibly TRBD1 on 5 matching bases. Trimming cost V 0 bases and J 5 bases, with 10 bases left between them. The germline V gene encodes CDR1 LGHNA and CDR2 YNFKEQ. The CDR3 covers 15 residues. CDR3 DNA sequence: TGTGCCAGCAGCCAAGACGGGGCGGGGAATGAAAAACTGTTTTTT. Translated: CASSQDGAGNEKLFF.

The chain is built from TRBV6-5 and TRBJ2-7; TRBD2 matches 8 bases. The CDR3 loop spans 13 amino acids. Germline V gives CDR1 MNHEY, CDR2 SVGAGI. V dropped 2 bases and J dropped 5; count of bases not matched to a gene: 2. In nucleotides, the CDR3 is TGTGCCAGCAGTTACCCGGGAGGGGACGAGCAGTACTTC. This gives the protein CASSYPGGDEQYF.

The CDR3 DNA follows: TGCGCCAGCAGCTGGGTAGCCCACGCCGGGGAGCTGTTTTTT. Residues: CASSWVAHAGELFF. The chain carries TRBV10-2 and TRBJ2-2, with D uncertain. The germline V and J ends were trimmed by 6 bases and 6 bases, with 14 bases remaining between them. There are 14 residues in the CDR3. Germline V gene data show CDR1 as WSHSY and CDR2 as SAAADI.

The chain carries TRBV6-5 and TRBJ1-1; the match to TRBD1 covers 7 bases. Germline-derived CDR1 and CDR2 are MNHEY and SVGAGI. This CDR3 is built from 13 residues. V was clipped by 4 bases and J by 1 base; unmatched bases: 0. CDR3 bases: TGTGCCAGCAGTTGGGACAGGAACACTGAAGCTTTCTTT. Its translation is CASSWDRNTEAFF.

The chain couples TRBV27 to TRBJ2-3; TRBD1 matches 8 bases. Unmatched junction bases numbered 9, after V lost 2 bases and J lost 5 bases. The CDR3 covers 16 residues. The germline CDR1 and CDR2 sequences are MNHEY and SMNVEV (reference sequence). The CDR3 bases are TGTGCCAGCAGTTTAACTCTTACAGGGGGTGGAGATACGCAGTATTTT. This sequence encodes CASSLTLTGGGDTQYF.

The chain carries TRBV4-1 and TRBJ2-4, with 9 bases fitting TRBD2. CDR1 MGHRA and CDR2 YSYEKL come from the germline V gene. Losses at the gene ends were 5 bases for V and 7 bases for J; bases not matched to a gene: 6. This CDR3 region has 14 residues. The CDR3 region is CASSATSGRNIQYF. The DNA of the CDR3 is TGCGCCAGCAGCGCGACTAGCGGAAGGAACATTCAGTACTTC.

This clone was recorded once. This chain joins TRBV5-4 and TRBJ2-3, with 12 bases lining up with TRBD2. Losses at the gene ends were 0 bases for V and 4 bases for J; bases not matched to a gene: 6. CDR1 SGHNT and CDR2 YYREEE come from the germline V gene (reference sequence). CDR3 length equals 17 residues. The CDR3 is CASSLALAGGGADTQYF. DNA for the CDR3: TGTGCCAGCAGCTTGGCACTAGCGGGAGGAGGGGCAGATACGCAGTATTTT.

The chain carries TRBV29-1 and TRBJ2-1; TRBD2 might be the D (6 bases). The germline V gene encodes CDR1 SQVTM and CDR2 ANQGSEA. This CDR3 region has 13 residues. Trimming pared 7 bases from V and 1 base from J, leaving 11 bases between. This CDR3 is CSATSLSYNEQFF. Written as DNA, the CDR3 is TGCAGCGCCACTAGCTTATCCTACAATGAGCAGTTCTTC.

This clone occurred once. J is TRBJ1-1 and V is TRBV19; D is perhaps TRBD1 (6 bases). Trimming shortened V by 5 bases and J by 0 bases, and 10 bases separated the two germline ends. The CDR3 is 14 residues long. The germline V gene encodes CDR1 LNHDA and CDR2 SQIVND (reference sequence). CDR3 amino acids: CASSGAGVNTEAFF. The CDR3 DNA is TGTGCCAGTAGTGGGGCAGGGGTGAACACTGAAGCTTTCTTT.

The chain has TRBV13 and TRBJ2-7; D is possibly TRBD1 (5 bases). The CDR3 has 12 amino acids. Trimming shortened V by 0 bases and J by 10 bases, and 10 bases separated the two germline ends. The germline V gene encodes CDR1 PRHDT and CDR2 FYEKMQ (reference sequence). Written as DNA, the CDR3 is TGTGCCAGCAGCTTAGGCCGAGGACATCAGTACTTC. As protein: CASSLGRGHQYF.

This chain joins TRBV4-1 and TRBJ2-7, with 7 positions matching TRBD2. The trim removed 4 bases at V and 2 bases at J, leaving 11 bases unmatched. In germline, CDR1 is MGHRA, CDR2 YSYEKL. This CDR3 comprises 16 residues. CDR3: CASSPREGLGTYEQYF. The CDR3 DNA reads TGCGCCAGCAGCCCGAGGGAGGGCCTCGGGACCTACGAGCAGTACTTC.

The V and J genes are TRBV4-1 and TRBJ2-2, with D perhaps matching TRBD1 (6 bases). Deletions cut 4 bases from V and 4 bases from J, with 19 bases between. The CDR3 sequence is 17 residues long. Germline CDR1 MGHRA, CDR2 YSYEKL. The CDR3 nucleotides read TGCGCCAGCAGCCCCTCCCCAGGGGAGTCGGCCACCGGGGAGCTGTTTTTT. It is translated as CASSPSPGESATGELFF.